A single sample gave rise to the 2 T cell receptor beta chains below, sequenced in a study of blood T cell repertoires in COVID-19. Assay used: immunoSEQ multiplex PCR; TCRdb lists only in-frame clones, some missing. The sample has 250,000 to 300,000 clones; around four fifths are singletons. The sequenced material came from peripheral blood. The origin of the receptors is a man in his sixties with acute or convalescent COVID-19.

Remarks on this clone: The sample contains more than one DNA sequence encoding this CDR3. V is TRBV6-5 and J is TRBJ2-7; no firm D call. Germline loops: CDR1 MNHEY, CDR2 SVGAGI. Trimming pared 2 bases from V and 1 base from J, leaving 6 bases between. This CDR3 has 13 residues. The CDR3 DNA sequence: TGTGCCAGCAGTTACGGGCAGTCCTACGAGCAGTACTTC. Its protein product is CASSYGQSYEQYF.

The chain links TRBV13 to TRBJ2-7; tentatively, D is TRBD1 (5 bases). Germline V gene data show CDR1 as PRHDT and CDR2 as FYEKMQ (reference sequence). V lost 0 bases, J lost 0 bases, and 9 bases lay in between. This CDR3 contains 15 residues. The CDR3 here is CASSLGEGASYEQYF. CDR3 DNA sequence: TGTGCCAGCAGCTTAGGGGAAGGGGCCTCCTACGAGCAGTACTTC.